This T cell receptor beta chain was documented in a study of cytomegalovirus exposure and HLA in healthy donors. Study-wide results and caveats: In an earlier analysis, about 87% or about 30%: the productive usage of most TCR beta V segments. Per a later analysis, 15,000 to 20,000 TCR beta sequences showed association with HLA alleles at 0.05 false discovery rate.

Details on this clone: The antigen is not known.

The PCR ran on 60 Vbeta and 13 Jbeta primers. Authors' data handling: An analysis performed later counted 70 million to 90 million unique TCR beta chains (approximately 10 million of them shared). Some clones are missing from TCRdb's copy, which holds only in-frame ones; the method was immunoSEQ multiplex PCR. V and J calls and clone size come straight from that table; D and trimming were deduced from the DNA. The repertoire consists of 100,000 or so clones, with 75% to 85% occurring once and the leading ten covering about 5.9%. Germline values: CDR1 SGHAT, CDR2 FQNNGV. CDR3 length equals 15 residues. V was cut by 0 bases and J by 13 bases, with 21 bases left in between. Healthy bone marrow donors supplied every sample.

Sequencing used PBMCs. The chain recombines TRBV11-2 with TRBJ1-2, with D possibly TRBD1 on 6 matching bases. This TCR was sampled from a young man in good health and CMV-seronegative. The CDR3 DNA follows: TGTGCCAGCAGCTTAGATCGGTTTGGGGGCTCAGTTCCCACCTTC. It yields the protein CASSLDRFGGSVPTF.